Listed below are T cell receptor beta chains from one sample, sequenced in a study of blood T cell repertoires in COVID-19. Profiling relied on immunoSEQ multiplex PCR, and the TCRdb table lists in-frame clones only, not all of them. The data show 70,000 or so clones, about 90% seen once. Sequences were obtained from peripheral blood. These receptors all come from a human donor in a cohort sampled during active COVID-19. Each CDR3 is given with its conserved first and last residue. Fields, in order: D gene, J gene, V gene, clone size, CDR3 protein, CDR3 DNA. The D gene is left open where the match is weak. Clone size is given for some rows only: seen once, a few or many times, or a class if the clone is expanded.

. | TRBJ2-6 | TRBV3-1/TRBV3-2 | . | CASGGGTANVLTF | TGTGCCAGCGGCGGAGGGACGGCCAACGTCCTGACTTTC
. | TRBJ1-1 | TRBV2 | . | CASSVGTTEAFF | TGTGCCAGCAGTGTAGGGACAACTGAAGCTTTCTTT
TRBD1 | TRBJ1-2 | TRBV6-5 | . | CASRPGTGGDGYTF | TGTGCCAGCAGACCGGGGACAGGGGGAGATGGCTACACCTTC
. | TRBJ2-1 | TRBV12-3/TRBV12-4 | . | CATTLDGNEQFF | TGTGCCACCACTCTCGACGGGAATGAGCAGTTCTTC
TRBD2 | TRBJ2-5 | TRBV5-1 | . | CASSGGLAGALQETQYF | TGCGCCAGCAGCGGAGGACTAGCGGGGGCGCTCCAAGAGACCCAGTACTTC
TRBD2 | TRBJ2-3 | TRBV11-2 | . | CASSSQRGTSTDTQYF | TGTGCCAGCAGCTCTCAGCGGGGAACTAGCACAGATACGCAGTATTTT
. | TRBJ1-2 | TRBV5-1 | . | CASSPGDRLANYGYTF | TGCGCCAGCAGCCCGGGTGACAGGCTAGCTAACTATGGCTACACCTTC
. | TRBJ2-5 | TRBV14 | . | CASSQAGPSTETQYF | TGTGCCAGCAGCCAGGCAGGGCCATCCACAGAGACCCAGTACTTC
. | TRBJ1-1 | TRBV11-2 | . | CASSLGRWGGTNTEAFF | TGTGCCAGCAGCTTAGGTCGATGGGGCGGGACGAACACTGAAGCTTTCTTT
TRBD1 | TRBJ1-6 | TRBV28 | . | CASRPPGQGFVPLHF | TGTGCCAGCAGACCCCCGGGACAGGGATTCGTACCCCTCCACTTT
. | TRBJ1-1 | TRBV30 | . | CAWAGILNTEAFF | TGTGCCTGGGCAGGGATCCTAAACACTGAAGCTTTCTTT
TRBD1 | TRBJ1-2 | TRBV9 | . | CASSTQGRPNGYTF | TGTGCCAGCAGCACACAGGGGCGGCCAAATGGCTACACCTTC
. | TRBJ2-1 | TRBV21-1 | once | CASSNGSYNEQFF | TGTGCCAGCAGCAACGGCTCCTACAATGAGCAGTTCTTC
. | TRBJ2-7 | TRBV12-1 | . | CASSFVLAALYEQYF | TGTGCCAGCAGCTTTGTTCTAGCGGCCCTCTACGAGCAGTACTTC
TRBD1 | TRBJ1-1 | TRBV18 | . | CASSPRGPNTEAFF | TGTGCCAGCTCACCCAGGGGGCCGAACACTGAAGCTTTCTTT
. | TRBJ2-5 | TRBV29-1 | . | CSVGVPKETQYF | TGCAGCGTTGGTGTCCCTAAAGAGACCCAGTACTTC
TRBD1 | TRBJ1-1 | TRBV5-1 | once | CASSLGTGTEAFF | TGCGCCAGCAGCTTGGGGACAGGCACTGAAGCTTTCTTT
. | TRBJ1-2 | TRBV28 | . | CASSRTVGYTF | TGTGCCAGCAGTCGGACAGTCGGGTACACCTTC
. | TRBJ1-6 | TRBV6-4 | . | CASSEKGGNSPLHF | TGTGCCAGCAGTGAAAAGGGAGGCAATTCACCCCTCCACTTT
. | TRBJ2-7 | TRBV7-2 | few | CASSHSGGYEQYF | TGTGCCAGCAGCCACTCCGGGGGTTACGAGCAGTACTTC
. | TRBJ1-1 | TRBV19 | . | CASTTLGGGLNTEAFF | TGTGCCAGTACCACTCTAGGGGGGGGGCTGAACACTGAAGCTTTCTTT
. | TRBJ1-1 | TRBV30 | . | CAWTHGGLTEAFF | TGTGCCTGGACCCACGGGGGGCTGACTGAAGCTTTCTTT
TRBD1 | TRBJ2-7 | TRBV7-8 | . | CASSLFNLQRQGHEQYF | TGTGCCAGCAGCTTATTTAATCTTCAAAGACAGGGCCACGAGCAGTACTTC
TRBD1 | TRBJ2-7 | TRBV2 | . | CASSEAGGVSYEQYF | TGTGCCAGCAGTGAAGCAGGGGGCGTCTCATACGAGCAGTACTTC
. | TRBJ2-7 | TRBV13 | . | CASRGQHYEQYF | TGTGCCAGCAGAGGACAACACTACGAGCAGTACTTC
. | TRBJ2-5 | TRBV12-5 | once | CASGLGAPLETQYF | TGTGCTAGTGGTTTGGGCGCCCCCTTGGAGACCCAGTACTTC
. | TRBJ1-2 | TRBV12-3/TRBV12-4 | . | CASSFPLTF | TGTGCCAGCAGTTTCCCGTTGACCTTC
TRBD1 | TRBJ1-2 | TRBV2 | . | CASSDLGQGSGYTF | TGTGCCAGCAGTGATTTGGGACAGGGGAGCGGCTACACCTTC
TRBD1 | TRBJ2-7 | TRBV9 | . | CASSAGTGRTYEQYF | TGTGCCAGCAGCGCCGGGACAGGACGGACCTACGAGCAGTACTTC
. | TRBJ1-3 | TRBV7-9 | . | CASSLLGNTIYF | TGTGCCAGCAGCCTTTTGGGAAACACCATATATTTT
. | TRBJ2-7 | TRBV12-3/TRBV12-4 | . | CASSLAKHEQYF | TGTGCCAGCAGTTTAGCGAAGCACGAGCAGTACTTC
. | TRBJ1-2 | TRBV19 | . | CATTIGDYGYTF | TGTGCCACTACCATAGGGGACTATGGCTACACCTTC
TRBD2 | TRBJ2-5 | TRBV6-5 | once | CASRYLGGETQYF | TGTGCCAGCAGATATTTGGGGGGGGAGACCCAGTACTTC
. | TRBJ1-5 | TRBV19 | . | CASTDTTDQPQHF | TGTGCCAGTACCGACACGACGGATCAGCCCCAGCATTTT
. | TRBJ1-1 | TRBV29-1 | . | CSVTEDWLEAFF | TGCAGCGTTACAGAGGACTGGCTTGAAGCTTTCTTT
TRBD1 | TRBJ2-7 | TRBV11-2 | . | CASSLGWTGDYEQYF | TGTGCCAGCAGCTTAGGTTGGACAGGGGACTACGAGCAGTACTTC
TRBD1 | TRBJ1-2 | TRBV24-1 | . | CATSDGTGVLDYGYTF | TGTGCCACCAGTGATGGGACAGGGGTTTTGGACTATGGCTACACCTTC
. | TRBJ2-7 | TRBV30 | . | CAWSVNRVHEQYF | TGTGCCTGGAGTGTAAACCGGGTCCACGAGCAGTACTTC
TRBD2 | TRBJ2-3 | TRBV2 | . | CASIGLAGSTDTQYF | TGTGCCAGCATTGGACTAGCGGGTAGCACAGATACGCAGTATTTT
TRBD1 | TRBJ2-7 | TRBV4-1 | . | CASSQAGTGTVGQYF | TGCGCCAGCAGCCAAGCAGGGACAGGTACTGTCGGGCAGTACTTC
. | TRBJ2-7 | TRBV10-2 | . | CASSVFQAYEQYF | TGCGCCAGCAGTGTTTTTCAGGCCTACGAGCAGTACTTC
. | TRBJ2-7 | TRBV21-1 | . | CASSKGTGGPYEQYF | TGTGCCAGCAGCAAAGGGACGGGGGGTCCCTACGAGCAGTACTTC
TRBD2 | TRBJ2-7 | TRBV27 | . | CASSSGGYEQYF | TGTGCCAGCAGTTCGGGGGGCTACGAGCAGTACTTC
TRBD1 | TRBJ2-4 | TRBV18 | . | CASSPLDRGGQNIQYF | TGTGCCAGCTCACCACTCGACAGGGGGGGCCAAAACATTCAGTACTTC
TRBD1 | TRBJ1-4 | TRBV28 | . | CASSLEDRVGEKLFF | TGTGCCAGCAGTTTAGAGGACAGGGTGGGTGAAAAACTGTTTTTT
. | TRBJ1-3 | TRBV9 | . | CASSVGREPGNTIYF | TGTGCCAGCAGCGTAGGGCGGGAGCCTGGAAACACCATATATTTT
TRBD1 | TRBJ2-5 | TRBV11-2 | . | CASSVDREETQYF | TGTGCCAGCAGCGTGGACAGGGAAGAGACCCAGTACTTC
. | TRBJ1-6 | TRBV2 | . | CASMAGAYNSPLHF | TGTGCCAGCATGGCAGGGGCCTATAATTCACCCCTCCACTTT
. | TRBJ1-1 | TRBV5-6 | . | CASSLARRVVDTEAFF | TGTGCCAGCAGCTTGGCCAGGAGGGTAGTAGACACTGAAGCTTTCTTT
. | TRBJ1-2 | TRBV18 | . | CASSPYDPGYGYTF | TGTGCCAGCTCACCATATGATCCGGGGTATGGCTACACCTTC
. | TRBJ2-7 | TRBV4-1 | . | CASSQDRSGRTEFYEQYF | TGCGCCAGCAGCCAAGATCGGTCCGGGAGGACAGAGTTCTACGAGCAGTACTTC
. | TRBJ1-2 | TRBV30 | . | CAGDLRGGYTF | TGTGCTGGAGACCTTAGGGGGGGCTACACCTTC
TRBD1 | TRBJ1-2 | TRBV30 | . | CAWSVGGTGGYGYTF | TGTGCCTGGAGTGTGGGCGGGACAGGGGGCTATGGCTACACCTTC
TRBD1 | TRBJ2-5 | TRBV9 | . | CASSVRAGGTGETQYF | TGTGCCAGCAGCGTAAGGGCAGGGGGTACGGGGGAGACCCAGTACTTC
TRBD1 | TRBJ1-6 | TRBV6-1 | . | CASSGTKHRGSYNSPLHF | TGTGCCAGCAGTGGGACCAAGCACAGGGGTTCCTATAATTCACCCCTCCACTTT